The 17 T cell receptor beta chains below were found in one sample sequenced in a study of blood T cell repertoires in COVID-19. Clones were sequenced by immunoSEQ multiplex PCR, and TCRdb holds only the in-frame ones, with some missing. The sample has around 31,000 clones, around 90% seen once. Sequenced sample: peripheral blood. All receptors derive from a woman in her forties with active or convalescent COVID-19.

The chain carries TRBV9 and TRBJ2-7, with TRBD1 matching 7 bases. V trimming: 2 bases; J trimming: 4 bases; junction bases outside the gene matches: 6. Germline V gene sequence: CDR1 SGDLS, CDR2 YYNGEE. CDR3 size: 14 residues. Written as DNA, the CDR3 is TGTGCCAGCAGCGTCGAAGGGGGCGCGTACGAGCAGTACTTC. Translation gives CASSVEGGAYEQYF.

This chain uses TRBV28 with TRBJ1-4, with TRBD1 as a possible D gene (5 bases). The germline V gene encodes CDR1 MDHEN and CDR2 SYDVKM. The V gene lost 6 bases and the J gene lost 4 bases, with 21 bases spanning the gap. This CDR3 spans 17 amino acids. The DNA for the CDR3 is TGTGCCAGCAGCCCCCGGGGGACCGCCCGAAATAATGAAAAACTGTTTTTT. Its translation: CASSPRGTARNNEKLFF.

This clone turned up a few times. The junction departs from the called germline gene at one end, perhaps through a read error. V is TRBV7-7 and J is TRBJ2-5; D uncertain. CDR1 and CDR2 from the germline V gene are SSHAT and FNYEAQ (reference sequence). The CDR3 contains 13 residues. The CDR3 spells CASSLEGYSPQYF. CDR3 bases: TGTGCTAGCAGCTTAGAAGGTTATAGCCCCCAGTACTTC. Based on the CDR3 plus reference TRBV7-7 and TRBJ2-5, the full variable domain is GAGVSQSPRYKVTKRGQDVTLRCDPISSHATLYWYQQALGQGPEFLTYFNYEAQPDKSGLPSDRFSAERPEGSISTLTIQRTEQRDSAMYRCASSLEGYSPQYFGPGTRLLVL.

This clone has only one observation. The chain combines TRBV7-2 with TRBJ1-1; no reliable D call. Germline-derived CDR1 and CDR2 are SGHTA and FQGNSA. V was clipped by 2 bases and J by 5 bases, with 9 bases between them. CDR3 size: 13 residues. CDR3 DNA sequence: TGTGCCAGCAGCTTACAGTGGGAGACTGAAGCTTTCTTT. It specifies CASSLQWETEAFF. The full variable domain, completed using reference TRBV7-2 and TRBJ1-1, is GAGVSQSPSNKVTEKGKDVELRCDPISGHTALYWYRQSLGQGLEFLIYFQGNSAPDKSGLPSDRFSAERTGGSVSTLTIQRTQQEDSAVYLCASSLQWETEAFFGQGTRLTVV.

The V call is TRBV9, the J call TRBJ1-1; D is possibly TRBD1 (5 bases). Germline CDR1 SGDLS, CDR2 YYNGEE. Trimming pared 5 bases from V and 1 base from J, leaving 15 bases between. The CDR3 is 15 amino acids. The CDR3 is CASSREGAANTEAFF. The CDR3 DNA reads as TGTGCCAGCAGTCGTGAAGGGGCGGCGAACACTGAAGCTTTCTTT.

V gene TRBV5-1 combines with J gene TRBJ1-4; perhaps TRBD1 as D (6 bases). Germline loops: CDR1 SGHRS, CDR2 YFSETQ. Between the trimmed V and J ends, which lost 0 bases and 5 bases, there was a span of 14 bases. This CDR3 region has 16 residues. CDR3 coding DNA: TGCGCCAGCAGCTTGGCCATTGGGGGGGCGAATGAAAAACTGTTTTTT. Translated: CASSLAIGGANEKLFF.

This chain connects TRBV19 to TRBJ2-1, with TRBD2 as a possible D gene (6 bases). Germline V gives CDR1 LNHDA, CDR2 SQIVND (reference sequence). V was cut by 3 bases and J by 8 bases, with 8 bases left in between. This CDR3 has 12 amino acids. CDR3 region: CASSMTRDEQFF. CDR3 in DNA: TGTGCCAGTAGTATGACTAGGGATGAGCAGTTCTTC.

The chain joins TRBV19 to TRBJ2-1, with D unclear. CDR1 LNHDA and CDR2 SQIVND come from the germline V gene (reference sequence). The V end lost 2 bases, the J end lost 10 bases, and 6 bases lay between the germline ends. The CDR3 spans 11 residues. The CDR3 coding sequence is TGTGCCAGTAGTATATACGGGGAGCAGTTCTTC. Translating it yields CASSIYGEQFF. Full variable domain (rest looked up from reference TRBV19 and TRBJ2-1): DGGITQSPKYLFRKEGQNVTLSCEQNLNHDAMYWYRQDPGQGLRLIYYSQIVNDFQKGDIAEGYSVSREKKESFPLTVTSAQKNPTAFYLCASSIYGEQFFGPGTRLTVL.

V gene TRBV9 combines with J gene TRBJ1-1; the D is unclear. The CDR3 is 17 amino acids. The V gene lost 0 bases and the J gene lost 3 bases, with 18 bases spanning the gap. CDR1 SGDLS and CDR2 YYNGEE come from the germline V gene. The CDR3 bases are TGTGCCAGCAGCGTAGGAGAGGGAGGCTGGCGGGACACTGAAGCTTTCTTT. It translates to CASSVGEGGWRDTEAFF. The variable domain in full, with the rest retrieved from reference TRBV9 and TRBJ1-1, is DSGVTQTPKHLITATGQRVTLRCSPRSGDLSVYWYQQSLDQGLQFLIQYYNGEERAKGNILERFSAQQFPDLHSELNLSSLELGDSALYFCASSVGEGGWRDTEAFFGQGTRLTVV.

The chain carries TRBV7-2 and TRBJ1-2; 7 nucleotides agree with TRBD1. The CDR3 runs to 15 residues. Germline loops: CDR1 SGHTA, CDR2 FQGNSA. J was trimmed by 3 bases and V by 5 bases; bases with no gene match: 9. CDR3: CASSTTSGGDYGYTF. The CDR3 DNA is TGTGCCAGCAGCACCACGTCAGGGGGTGACTATGGCTACACCTTC.

This chain connects TRBV4-3 to TRBJ2-5; 7 nucleotides agree with TRBD1. The CDR3 loop spans 15 amino acids. Trimming cost V 0 bases and J 7 bases; bases outside gene matches: 8. Germline CDR1 LGHNA, CDR2 YSLEER. CDR3 region: CASSQDRTGPGTQYF. The CDR3, as DNA: TGCGCCAGCAGCCAAGATCGGACAGGCCCGGGGACCCAGTACTTC.

CDR3 sequence (DNA): TGCGCCAGCAGCTTGGCGGCCGGACAGCAAGAGACCCAGTACTTC. Translating gives CASSLAAGQQETQYF. The V and J genes are TRBV5-1 and TRBJ2-5; possibly TRBD1 for D (6 bases). CDR1 SGHRS and CDR2 YFSETQ come from the germline V gene. Trimming cost V 0 bases and J 2 bases, with 11 bases left between them. The CDR3 covers 15 residues.

With regard to this clone: A junction end diverges from the germline sequence, so it may reflect a read error. V and J are TRBV28 and TRBJ2-7; 7 bases are shared with TRBD1. Germline CDR1 reads MDHEN; CDR2 reads SYDVKM. This CDR3 is 13 amino acids long. CDR3: CASNDRASDEQYF. The CDR3 nucleotides are TGTGCCAGCAATGACAGGGCCTCCGACGAGCAGTACTTC.

This clone was seen once. The CDR3 loop reads CASSETVRLPQHF. CDR3 coding DNA: TGTGCCAGCAGTGAAACGGTGCGACTGCCCCAGCATTTT. The V and J genes are TRBV6-1 and TRBJ1-5; D remains unclear. This CDR3 has 13 amino acids. V was clipped by 2 bases and J by 9 bases, with 11 bases between them. Germline V gene lookup returns CDR1 MNHNS and CDR2 SASEGT.

This clone has just a few counts. The chain is built from TRBV7-8 and TRBJ1-5, with D possibly matching TRBD1 (5 bases). With 8 bases removed from V and 0 bases from J, the gap between germline ends came to 20 bases. The CDR3 spans 17 residues. CDR1 is SGHVS and CDR2 is FQNEAQ in the germline V gene. CDR3 amino acids: CASATHGRVHSNQPQHF. The CDR3 DNA reads as TGTGCCAGCGCGACCCATGGCAGGGTCCATAGCAATCAGCCCCAGCATTTT. Full variable domain (remainder filled in from reference TRBV7-8 and TRBJ1-5): GAGVSQSPRYKVAKRGQDVALRCDPISGHVSLFWYQQALGQGPEFLTYFQNEAQLDKSGLPSDRFFAERPEGSVSTLKIQRTQQEDSAVYLCASATHGRVHSNQPQHFGDGTRLSIL.

The chain has TRBV19 and TRBJ2-2; tentative D call: TRBD1 (6 bases). Germline lookup yields CDR1 LNHDA and CDR2 SQIVND (reference sequence). This CDR3 spans 14 amino acids. The germline V and J ends were trimmed by 7 bases and 0 bases, with 9 bases remaining between them. The CDR3 sequence is CASKRTANTGELFF. DNA for the CDR3: TGTGCCAGTAAGCGGACAGCGAACACCGGGGAGCTGTTTTTT.

This chain connects TRBV3-1 (or the pseudogene TRBV3-2) to TRBJ1-4; D perhaps matches TRBD1 (5 bases). Germline V gene lookup returns CDR1 LGHDT and CDR2 YNNKEL (reference sequence). The CDR3 runs 16 residues. V lost 0 bases, J lost 6 bases, and 14 bases lay in between. The CDR3 is CASSQDGGSWDEKLFF. The DNA of the CDR3 is TGTGCCAGCAGCCAAGATGGGGGGTCCTGGGATGAAAAACTGTTTTTT.